A single sample gave rise to the 25 T cell receptor beta chains below, sequenced in a study of OX40 agonist ivuxolimab in advanced cancers. Profiling relied on immunoSEQ multiplex PCR, and the TCRdb table lists in-frame clones only, not all of them. There are some 12,000 clones in the sample; roughly 85% occur only once, and over 9.5% lies in the top ten. Source: CD4+ or CD8+ T cells sorted from blood, taken in a trial of the OX40 agonist ivuxolimab. The receptors were sampled from an adult with an advanced solid tumor such as melanoma, head and neck, liver or kidney cancer.

V is TRBV4-1 and J is TRBJ2-7, with TRBD2 identical over 7 bases. Germline V gives CDR1 MGHRA, CDR2 YSYEKL. J gave up 3 bases and V 5 bases, and 7 bases lay outside the gene matches. The CDR3 length is 14 residues. The CDR3 is CASSLSGDYYEQYF. CDR3 in DNA: TGCGCCAGCAGCTTAAGCGGGGATTACTACGAGCAGTACTTC.

This chain uses TRBV2 with TRBJ2-7, with D hard to call. The V gene's germline CDR1 is SNHLY and CDR2 FYNNEI. Deletions cut 3 bases from V and 3 bases from J, with 9 bases between. There are 13 residues in the CDR3. The CDR3 DNA follows: TGTGCCAGCAGTGAGGTTGTGAGCTACGAGCAGTACTTC. Translating gives CASSEVVSYEQYF.

The rearrangement uses TRBV6-4 and TRBJ2-3; D remains unclear. Germline values: CDR1 MRHNA, CDR2 SNTAGT. This CDR3 region has 13 residues. Between the trimmed V and J ends, which lost 3 bases and 0 bases, there was a span of 4 bases. CDR3 nucleotides: TGTGCCAGCAGTGAGAGGAGCACAGATACGCAGTATTTT. It yields the protein CASSERSTDTQYF.

The CDR3 reads CASGVVFGTDGTEAFF. DNA of the CDR3: TGTGCCAGCGGGGTGGTTTTCGGGACTGACGGCACTGAAGCTTTCTTT. The chain employs TRBV11-1 and TRBJ1-1, with D maybe TRBD1 (5 bases). From germline, CDR1 is SGHAT and CDR2 FQDESV (reference sequence). Between the trimmed V and J ends, which lost 8 bases and 4 bases, there was a span of 23 bases. There are 16 residues in the CDR3. Full variable domain (missing parts from reference TRBV11-1 and TRBJ1-1): EAEVAQSPRYKITEKSQAVAFWCDPISGHATLYWYRQILGQGPELLVQFQDESVVDDSQLPKDRFSAERLKGVDSTLKIQPAELGDSAMYLCASGVVFGTDGTEAFFGQGTRLTVV.

The chain combines TRBV7-9 with TRBJ2-5; D uncertain. The J call is in doubt because the DNA end fits TRBJ2-7 better. The CDR3 extends over 13 amino acids. In germline, CDR1 is SEHNR, CDR2 FQNEAQ (reference sequence). CDR3 in DNA: TGTGCCAGCAGCTTAACGGTGAATTACGAGCAGTACTTC. Translation gives CASSLTVNYEQYF.

This chain joins TRBV4-3 and TRBJ2-3, with 10 bases aligning to TRBD2. Germline V gene data show CDR1 as LGHNA and CDR2 as YSLEER. V shed 0 bases, J shed 4 bases, and the junction held 7 bases outside the gene matches. The CDR3 extends over 17 amino acids. Written as DNA, the CDR3 is TGCGCCAGCAGCCAAGAAAGAGCGGGAGGGAGGTCAGATACGCAGTATTTT. Its protein is CASSQERAGGRSDTQYF.

The chain links TRBV4-3 to TRBJ2-7; tentative D call: TRBD2 (5 bases). CDR1 is LGHNA and CDR2 is YSLEER in the germline V gene. Trimming shortened V by 2 bases and J by 4 bases, and 12 bases separated the two germline ends. The CDR3 is 14 amino acids. The CDR3 loop reads CASSQRTGSYEQYF. In DNA form, the CDR3 reads TGCGCCAGCAGCCAACGAACGGGATCTTACGAGCAGTACTTC.

This chain uses TRBV6-6 with TRBJ1-1, with D possibly matching TRBD1 (5 bases). Germline V lookup: CDR1 MNHNY, CDR2 SVGAGI (reference sequence). V lost 2 bases and J lost 5, with 15 bases in between. The CDR3 is 15 amino acids. CDR3 DNA sequence: TGTGCCAGCAGTTACGGATTGGGGAAGGGGACTGAAGCTTTCTTT. Protein: CASSYGLGKGTEAFF.

The chain uses TRBV9 and TRBJ2-1; 10 bases line up with TRBD2. V lost 0 bases and J lost 10; bases outside the gene matches: 10. Germline assignment: CDR1 SGDLS and CDR2 YYNGEE. This CDR3 region has 16 residues. DNA for the CDR3: TGTGCCAGCAGCGTAGGTGAGCGGGAGGGCCTAGAGGAGCAGTTCTTC. Its protein is CASSVGEREGLEEQFF.

The chain is built from TRBV4-1 and TRBJ2-7; TRBD2 aligns across 8 bases. The germline gives CDR1 MGHRA, CDR2 YSYEKL. With V trimmed by 6 bases and J by 4 bases, 11 bases remained unmatched. CDR3 size: 15 residues. DNA for the CDR3: TGCGCCAGCAGTCTAGGAGCGGGAGTTGGGTACGAGCAGTACTTC. Translating it yields CASSLGAGVGYEQYF.

This clone has just a few counts. The V gene is TRBV4-1, the J gene TRBJ2-7; no reliable D call. Germline V gene data show CDR1 as MGHRA and CDR2 as YSYEKL. V was pared by 3 bases and J by 4 bases, with 13 bases between. CDR3 length: 14 residues. Written as DNA, the CDR3 is TGCGCCAGCAGCCACCTAGGCAACCCATACGAGCAGTACTTC. It codes for CASSHLGNPYEQYF.

CDR3 loop: CASSVEGWVTGELFF. CDR3 DNA: TGTGCCAGCAGCGTAGAAGGGTGGGTCACCGGGGAGCTGTTTTTT. This chain connects TRBV9 to TRBJ2-2; D ambiguous. CDR3 length: 15 residues. V was cut by 0 bases and J by 4 bases, with 10 bases left in between. Looked up from germline, CDR1 is SGDLS and CDR2 is YYNGEE.

The J gene is TRBJ1-5, the V gene TRBV4-3; D is unclear. Trimming removed 5 bases at V and 6 bases at J, with 14 bases between. The CDR3 extends over 14 amino acids. Germline CDR1 and CDR2: LGHNA and YSLEER. The CDR3 DNA reads as TGCGCCAGCAGCGAGCGAACCGGGGTTCAGCCCCAGCATTTT. Its protein is CASSERTGVQPQHF.

The chain joins TRBV19 to TRBJ2-7; 11 bases align to TRBD2. The V segment lost 5 bases and the J segment 4 bases; nucleotides outside the gene matches: 7. This CDR3 spans 15 amino acids. Germline V gene data show CDR1 as LNHDA and CDR2 as SQIVND (reference sequence). CDR3 in DNA: TGTGCCAGTAGTCTCGGGACTAGCGGTTATTACGAGCAGTACTTC. Residues: CASSLGTSGYYEQYF.

The rearrangement joins TRBV4-3 to TRBJ2-7, with TRBD2 as a possible D gene (6 bases). The CDR3 loop spans 15 amino acids. The V end lost 1 base, the J end lost 3 bases, and 13 bases lay between the germline ends. Germline V gene lookup returns CDR1 LGHNA and CDR2 YSLEER. The CDR3 region has the DNA TGCGCCAGCAGCCAAGGGCCCGGGACTGTCTACGAGCAGTACTTC. Translation gives CASSQGPGTVYEQYF.

The chain uses TRBV28 and TRBJ1-2; 8 nucleotides agree with TRBD1. The CDR3 has 12 residues. Looked up from germline, CDR1 is MDHEN and CDR2 is SYDVKM. The J segment lost 4 bases and the V segment lost 5 bases, leaving 0 bases of the junction unmatched. CDR3 DNA sequence: TGTGCCAGCAGTGACAGGGGCTATGGCTACACCTTC. Translating gives CASSDRGYGYTF.

The chain links TRBV14 to TRBJ2-7; tentatively, D is TRBD1 (6 bases). The CDR3 consists of 14 residues. Germline lookup yields CDR1 SGHDN and CDR2 FVKESK. The V end was cut by 3 bases, the J end by 3 bases, with 12 bases between. The CDR3 here is CASSHQTGGYEQYF. In nucleotides, the CDR3 is TGTGCCAGCAGCCATCAGACAGGTGGCTACGAGCAGTACTTC.

This sequence joins TRBV28 and TRBJ2-5, with 8 bases that match TRBD1. V was clipped by 5 bases and J by 2 bases; unmatched bases: 16. Germline assignment: CDR1 MDHEN and CDR2 SYDVKM. This CDR3 comprises 18 residues. As DNA, the CDR3 is TGTGCCAGCAGTGAAACCAGGGGGCGCGGGCCAAAGCAAGAGACCCAGTACTTC. This gives the protein CASSETRGRGPKQETQYF.

The CDR3 DNA is TGTGCCAGCACCTTTGGCTACGCGGGGGGGGAGCTGTTTTTT. It codes for CASTFGYAGGELFF. The gene calls are TRBV7-6 and TRBJ2-2, with a possible D match to TRBD2 (6 bases). The ends were cut back, 7 bases at V and 8 bases at J, with 17 bases in the middle. The germline V gene encodes CDR1 SGHVS and CDR2 FNYEAQ. The CDR3 spans 14 residues.

This chain joins TRBV30 and TRBJ1-1; D call uncertain. Germline V CDR1 and CDR2: GTSNPN, SVGIG (reference sequence). This CDR3 has 12 amino acids. The V and J ends lost 1 base and 10 bases respectively, with 13 bases between them. CDR3 region: CAWSAHSRGAFF. CDR3 coding DNA: TGTGCCTGGAGTGCTCACTCACGTGGAGCTTTCTTT.

This clone was seen once. The V gene is TRBV11-3, the J gene TRBJ2-1; 7 nucleotides agree with TRBD1. CDR3 length: 15 amino acids. Germline V CDR1 and CDR2: SGHNT, YENEEA. The junction had 0 bases not matched to a gene; V was cut back by 1 base and J by 0 bases. CDR3 bases: TGTGCCAGCAGCTTAGCAGGGGGCTCCTACAATGAGCAGTTCTTC. Translating it yields CASSLAGGSYNEQFF.

This rearrangement joins TRBV28 to TRBJ2-7; 7 bases are a match to TRBD2. This CDR3 has 15 residues. V lost 3 bases to trimming and J lost 1 base; unmatched junction nucleotides: 6. The germline V gene has CDR1 MDHEN and CDR2 SYDVKM. The CDR3 bases are TGTGCCAGCAGTTTTACGGGAGGCCAATCCTACGAGCAGTACTTC. Translating gives CASSFTGGQSYEQYF.

This chain links TRBV16 with TRBJ2-4, with TRBD1 matching over 10 bases. The CDR3 runs 13 residues. V was clipped by 3 bases and J by 7 bases; unmatched bases: 0. Per the germline V gene, CDR1 is KGHSY and CDR2 is FQNENV. This CDR3 is CASSQGQGNIQYF. In DNA form, the CDR3 reads TGTGCCAGCAGCCAGGGACAGGGGAACATTCAGTACTTC. Full variable domain (rest looked up from reference TRBV16 and TRBJ2-4): GEEVAQTPKHLVRGEGQKAKLYCAPIKGHSYVFWYQQVLKNEFKFLISFQNENVFDETGMPKERFSAKCLPNSPCSLEIQATKLEDSAVYFCASSQGQGNIQYFGAGTRLSVL.

The chain uses TRBV5-1 and TRBJ1-1; no firm D call. Per germline, CDR1 SGHRS and CDR2 YFSETQ. V lost 4 bases, J lost 1 base, and 8 bases lay in between. CDR3 length: 13 amino acids. Here the CDR3 reads CASSVGRNTEAFF. The CDR3 coding sequence is TGCGCCAGCAGCGTTGGAAGGAACACTGAAGCTTTCTTT.

The rearrangement uses TRBV5-4 and TRBJ1-1; D not certain. The CDR3 runs 15 residues. The V end was cut by 5 bases, the J end by 3 bases, with 17 bases between. In germline, CDR1 is SGHNT, CDR2 YYREEE (reference sequence). The DNA of the CDR3 is TGTGCCAGCAGGTTAGAAGAGGGCGCGGACACTGAAGCTTTCTTT. Its protein product is CASRLEEGADTEAFF. Full variable domain (missing parts from reference TRBV5-4 and TRBJ1-1): ETGVTQSPTHLIKTRGQQVTLRCSSQSGHNTVSWYQQALGQGPQFIFQYYREEENGRGNFPPRFSGLQFPNYSSELNVNALELDDSALYLCASRLEEGADTEAFFGQGTRLTVV.